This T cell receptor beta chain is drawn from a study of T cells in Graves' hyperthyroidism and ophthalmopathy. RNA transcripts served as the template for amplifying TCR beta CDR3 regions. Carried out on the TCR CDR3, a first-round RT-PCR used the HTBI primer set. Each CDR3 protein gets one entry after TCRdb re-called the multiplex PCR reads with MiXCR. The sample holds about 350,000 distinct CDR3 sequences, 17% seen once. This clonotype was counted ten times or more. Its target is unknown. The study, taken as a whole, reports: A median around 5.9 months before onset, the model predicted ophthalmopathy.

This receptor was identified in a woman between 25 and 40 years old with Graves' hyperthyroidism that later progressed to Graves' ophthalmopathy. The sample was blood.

The CDR3 nucleotides read TGTGCCAGCAGTGAGGAGATGACAGATACGCAGTATTTT. This gives the protein CASSEEMTDTQYF. The chain carries TRBV2 and TRBJ2-3; D unresolved. The V gene's germline CDR1 is SNHLY and CDR2 FYNNEI. The CDR3 covers 13 residues. The germline V and J ends were trimmed by 3 bases and 3 bases, with 7 bases remaining between them.